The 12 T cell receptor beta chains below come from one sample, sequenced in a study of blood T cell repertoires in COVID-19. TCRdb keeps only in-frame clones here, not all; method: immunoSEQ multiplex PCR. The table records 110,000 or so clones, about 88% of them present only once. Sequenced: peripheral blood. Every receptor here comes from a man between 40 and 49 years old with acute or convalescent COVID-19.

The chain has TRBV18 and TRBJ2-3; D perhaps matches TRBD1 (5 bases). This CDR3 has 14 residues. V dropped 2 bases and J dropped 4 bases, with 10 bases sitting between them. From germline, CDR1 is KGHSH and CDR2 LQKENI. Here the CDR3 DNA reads TGTGCCAGCTCACCAGGTCAGGGTCCAGATACGCAGTATTTT. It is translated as CASSPGQGPDTQYF.

The CDR3 bases are TGTGCCAGCAGCCGAGCGGGGAACTCCTACAATGAGCAGTTCTTC. Residues: CASSRAGNSYNEQFF. This sequence joins TRBV3-1 (or the pseudogene TRBV3-2) and TRBJ2-1, with 7 bases matching TRBD2. V shed 4 bases and J 0 bases; nucleotides not matched to a gene: 3. The CDR3 runs to 15 residues. Germline V gene lookup returns CDR1 LGHDT and CDR2 YNNKEL (reference sequence).

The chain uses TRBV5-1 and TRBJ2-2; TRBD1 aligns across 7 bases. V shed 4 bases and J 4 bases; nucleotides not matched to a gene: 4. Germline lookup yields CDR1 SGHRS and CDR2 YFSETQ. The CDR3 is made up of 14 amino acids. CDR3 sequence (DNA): TGCGCCAGCAGCCTTTGGACAGGCACCGGGGAGCTGTTTTTT. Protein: CASSLWTGTGELFF.

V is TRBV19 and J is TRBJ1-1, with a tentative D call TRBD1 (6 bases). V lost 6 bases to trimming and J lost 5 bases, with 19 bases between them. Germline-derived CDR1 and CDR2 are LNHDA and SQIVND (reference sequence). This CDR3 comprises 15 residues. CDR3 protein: CASRPGAGTYTEAFF. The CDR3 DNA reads TGTGCCAGTAGACCAGGGGCAGGGACGTATACTGAAGCTTTCTTT.

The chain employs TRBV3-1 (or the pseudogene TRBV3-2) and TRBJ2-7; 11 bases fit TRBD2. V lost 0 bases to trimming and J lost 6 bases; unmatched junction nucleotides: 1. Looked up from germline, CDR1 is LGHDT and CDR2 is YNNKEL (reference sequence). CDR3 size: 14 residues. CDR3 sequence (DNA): TGTGCCAGCAGCCAAGATGGGACTAGCGGCGAGCAGTACTTC. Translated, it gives CASSQDGTSGEQYF.

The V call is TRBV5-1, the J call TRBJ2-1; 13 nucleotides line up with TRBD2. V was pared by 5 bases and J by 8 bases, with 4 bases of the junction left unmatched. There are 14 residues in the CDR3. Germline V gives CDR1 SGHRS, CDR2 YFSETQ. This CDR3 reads CASRTSGGLDEQFF. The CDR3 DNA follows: TGCGCCAGCAGGACTAGCGGGGGGCTGGATGAGCAGTTCTTC.

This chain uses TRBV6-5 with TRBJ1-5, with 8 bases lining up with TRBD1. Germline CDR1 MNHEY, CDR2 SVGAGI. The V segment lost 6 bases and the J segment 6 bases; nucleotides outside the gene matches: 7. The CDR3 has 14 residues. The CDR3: CASRFQGAVQPQHF. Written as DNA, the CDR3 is TGTGCCAGCAGATTTCAGGGGGCGGTTCAGCCCCAGCATTTT.

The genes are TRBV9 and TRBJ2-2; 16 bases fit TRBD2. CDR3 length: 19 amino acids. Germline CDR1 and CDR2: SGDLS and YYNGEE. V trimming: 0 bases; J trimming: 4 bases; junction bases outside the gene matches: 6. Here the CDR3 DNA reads TGTGCCAGCAGCGTAGGTGGGACTAGCGGGGGGGCGGTCACCGGGGAGCTGTTTTTT. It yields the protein CASSVGGTSGGAVTGELFF.

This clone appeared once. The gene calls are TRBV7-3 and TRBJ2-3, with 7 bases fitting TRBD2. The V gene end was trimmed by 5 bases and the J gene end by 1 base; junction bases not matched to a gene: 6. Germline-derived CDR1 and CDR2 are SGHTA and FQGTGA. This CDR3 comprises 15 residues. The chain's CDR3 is CASSPRGTRTDTQYF. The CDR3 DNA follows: TGTGCCAGCAGCCCGCGGGGGACCCGCACAGATACGCAGTATTTT.

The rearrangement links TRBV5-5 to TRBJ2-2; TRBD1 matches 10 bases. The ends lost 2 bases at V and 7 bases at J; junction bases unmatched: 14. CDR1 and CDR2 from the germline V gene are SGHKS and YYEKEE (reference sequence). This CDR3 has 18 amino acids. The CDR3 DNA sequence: TGTGCCAGCAGCTTAGAAAGACAGGGGGCTCCGAGAGGCGGGGAGCTGTTTTTT. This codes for CASSLERQGAPRGGELFF.

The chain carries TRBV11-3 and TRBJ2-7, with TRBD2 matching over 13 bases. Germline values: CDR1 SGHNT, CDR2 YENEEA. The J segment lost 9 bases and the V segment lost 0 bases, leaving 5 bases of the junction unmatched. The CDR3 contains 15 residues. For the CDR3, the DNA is TGTGCCAGCAGCTTAGACGGGACTAGCGGGGTTCGGCAGTACTTC. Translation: CASSLDGTSGVRQYF.

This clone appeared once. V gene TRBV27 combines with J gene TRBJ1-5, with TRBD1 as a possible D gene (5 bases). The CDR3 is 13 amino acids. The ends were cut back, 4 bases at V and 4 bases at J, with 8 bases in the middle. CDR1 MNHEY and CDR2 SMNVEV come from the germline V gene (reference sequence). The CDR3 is CASSSTVNQPQHF. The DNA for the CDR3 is TGTGCCAGCAGTTCGACAGTTAATCAGCCCCAGCATTTT.